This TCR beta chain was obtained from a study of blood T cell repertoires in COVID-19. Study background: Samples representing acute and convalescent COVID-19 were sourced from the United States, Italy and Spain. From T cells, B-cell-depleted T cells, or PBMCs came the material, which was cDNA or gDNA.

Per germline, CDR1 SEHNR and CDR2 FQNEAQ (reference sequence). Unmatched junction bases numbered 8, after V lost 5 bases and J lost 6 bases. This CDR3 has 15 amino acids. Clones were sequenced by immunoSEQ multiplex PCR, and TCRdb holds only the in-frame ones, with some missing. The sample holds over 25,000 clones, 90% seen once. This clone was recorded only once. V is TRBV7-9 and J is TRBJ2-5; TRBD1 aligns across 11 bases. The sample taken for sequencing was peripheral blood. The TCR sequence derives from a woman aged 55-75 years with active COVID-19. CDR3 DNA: TGTGCCAGCAGCGCAACCGGGACAGGGGGTCAGACCCAGTACTTC. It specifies CASSATGTGGQTQYF.